This T cell receptor beta chain was identified during a study of blood T cells in healthy people across ages. Of note for this clonotype: Its target is unknown.

The CDR3 is 16 amino acids. V was shortened by 9 bases and J by 4 bases, with 23 bases between the two germline ends. Then a second PCR, running about 7 to 11 cycles, was carried out with a sample-barcoded 5' primer and a J-beta primer mix. Each cDNA molecule received a tag from a template-switch adaptor that had 12 random nucleotides. TCRdb re-called the 5' RACE reads with MiXCR, one entry per CDR3 protein. The sample contains more than 800,000 distinct CDR3 sequences, around 30% of which appear only once. The study's findings and limits: As age increased, TCR beta diversity per million T cells fell in a roughly linear fashion. Researchers deemed the diversity estimates from one million T cells underestimates.

This clonotype was sampled from a woman older than 75 in good health. The sequenced sample consisted of blood. The genes are TRBV12-3 or TRBV12-4 and TRBJ2-3; tentatively, D is TRBD2 (7 bases). CDR3: CASSPDSGVTADTQYF. Here the CDR3 DNA reads TGTGCCAGTAGTCCGGACAGCGGGGTAACCGCAGATACGCAGTATTTT.